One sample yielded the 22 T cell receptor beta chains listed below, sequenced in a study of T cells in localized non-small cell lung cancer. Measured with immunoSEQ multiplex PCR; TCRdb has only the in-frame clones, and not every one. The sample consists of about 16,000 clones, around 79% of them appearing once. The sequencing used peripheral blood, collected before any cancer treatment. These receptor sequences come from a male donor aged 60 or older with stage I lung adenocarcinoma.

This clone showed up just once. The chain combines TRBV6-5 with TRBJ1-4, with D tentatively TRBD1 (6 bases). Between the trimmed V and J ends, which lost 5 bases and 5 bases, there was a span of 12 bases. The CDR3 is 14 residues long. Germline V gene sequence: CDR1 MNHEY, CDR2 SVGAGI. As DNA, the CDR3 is TGTGCCAGCAGTGCCCCAGGGGAAAATGAAAAACTGTTTTTT. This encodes CASSAPGENEKLFF.

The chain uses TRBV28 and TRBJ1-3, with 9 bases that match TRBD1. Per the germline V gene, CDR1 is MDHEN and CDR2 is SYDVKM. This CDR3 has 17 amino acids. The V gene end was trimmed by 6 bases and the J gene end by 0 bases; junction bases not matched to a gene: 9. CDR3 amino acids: CASSSPGQGDSGNTIYF. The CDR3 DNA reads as TGTGCCAGCAGCTCACCGGGACAGGGAGACTCTGGAAACACCATATATTTT. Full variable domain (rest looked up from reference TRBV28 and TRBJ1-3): DVKVTQSSRYLVKRTGEKVFLECVQDMDHENMFWYRQDPGLGLRLIYFSYDVKMKEKGDIPEGYSVSREKKERFSLILESASTNQTSMYLCASSSPGQGDSGNTIYFGEGSWLTVV.

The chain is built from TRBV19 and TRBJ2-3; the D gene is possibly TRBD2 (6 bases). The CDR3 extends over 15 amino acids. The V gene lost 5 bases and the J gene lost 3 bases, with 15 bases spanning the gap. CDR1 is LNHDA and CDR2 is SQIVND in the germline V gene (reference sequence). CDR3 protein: CASSLGTWSTDTQYF. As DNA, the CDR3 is TGTGCCAGTAGTCTCGGGACTTGGTCGACAGATACGCAGTATTTT.

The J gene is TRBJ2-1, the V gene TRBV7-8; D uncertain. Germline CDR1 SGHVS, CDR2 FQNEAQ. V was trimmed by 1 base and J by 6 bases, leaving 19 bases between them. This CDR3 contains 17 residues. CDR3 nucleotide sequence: TGTGCCAGCAGCTTAGGCCGGTTAGCCAGATACCTCAATGAGCAGTTCTTC. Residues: CASSLGRLARYLNEQFF.

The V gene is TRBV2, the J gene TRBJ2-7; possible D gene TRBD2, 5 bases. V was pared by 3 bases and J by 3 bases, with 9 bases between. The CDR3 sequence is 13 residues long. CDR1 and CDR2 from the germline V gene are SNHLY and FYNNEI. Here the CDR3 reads CASSDERDYEQYF. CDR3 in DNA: TGTGCCAGCAGTGACGAACGGGACTACGAGCAGTACTTC.

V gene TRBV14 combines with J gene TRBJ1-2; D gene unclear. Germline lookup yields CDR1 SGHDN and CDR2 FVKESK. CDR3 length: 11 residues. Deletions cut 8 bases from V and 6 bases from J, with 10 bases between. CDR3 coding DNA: TGTGCCAGCGTACGTATCGATGGCTACACCTTC. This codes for CASVRIDGYTF. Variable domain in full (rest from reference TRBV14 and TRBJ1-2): EAGVTQFPSHSVIEKGQTVTLRCDPISGHDNLYWYRRVMGKEIKFLLHFVKESKQDESGMPNNRFLAERTGGTYSTLKVQPAELEDSGVYFCASVRIDGYTFGSGTRLTVV.

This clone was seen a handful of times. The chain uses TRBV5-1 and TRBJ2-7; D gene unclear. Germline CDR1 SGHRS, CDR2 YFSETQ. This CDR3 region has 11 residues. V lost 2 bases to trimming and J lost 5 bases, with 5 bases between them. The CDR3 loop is CASSFQDEQYF. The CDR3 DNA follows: TGCGCCAGCAGCTTTCAGGACGAGCAGTACTTC.

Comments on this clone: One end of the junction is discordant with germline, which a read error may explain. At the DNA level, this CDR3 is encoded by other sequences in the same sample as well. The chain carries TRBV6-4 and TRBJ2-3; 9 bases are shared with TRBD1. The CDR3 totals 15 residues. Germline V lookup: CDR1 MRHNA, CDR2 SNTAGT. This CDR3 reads CASSDSNRGLYTQYF. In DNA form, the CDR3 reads TGTGCTAGCAGTGACTCGAACAGGGGGCTATATACGCAGTATTTT.

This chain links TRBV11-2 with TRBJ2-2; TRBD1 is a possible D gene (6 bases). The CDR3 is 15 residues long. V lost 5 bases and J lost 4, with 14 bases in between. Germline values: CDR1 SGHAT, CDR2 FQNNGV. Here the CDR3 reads CASSGQRLGTGELFF. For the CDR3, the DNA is TGTGCCAGCAGCGGACAGCGGTTGGGCACCGGGGAGCTGTTTTTT.

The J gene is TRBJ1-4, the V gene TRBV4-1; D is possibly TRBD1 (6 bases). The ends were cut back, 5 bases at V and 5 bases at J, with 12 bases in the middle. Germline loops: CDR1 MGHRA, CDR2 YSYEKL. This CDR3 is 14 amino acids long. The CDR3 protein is CASSSDRRNEKLFF. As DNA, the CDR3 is TGCGCCAGCAGCTCCGACAGGAGAAATGAAAAACTGTTTTTT.

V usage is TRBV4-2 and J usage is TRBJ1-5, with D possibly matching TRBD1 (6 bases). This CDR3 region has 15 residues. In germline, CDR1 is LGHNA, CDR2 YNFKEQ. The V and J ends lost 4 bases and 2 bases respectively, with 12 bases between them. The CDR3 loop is CASSPRDTGNQPQHF. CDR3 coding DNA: TGTGCCAGCAGCCCCCGGGACACCGGCAATCAGCCCCAGCATTTT.

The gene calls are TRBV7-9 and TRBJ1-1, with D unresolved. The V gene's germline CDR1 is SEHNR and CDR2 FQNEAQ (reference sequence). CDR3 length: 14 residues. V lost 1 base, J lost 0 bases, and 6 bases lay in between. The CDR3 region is CASSLGVMNTEAFF. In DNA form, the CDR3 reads TGTGCCAGCAGCTTAGGCGTCATGAACACTGAAGCTTTCTTT.

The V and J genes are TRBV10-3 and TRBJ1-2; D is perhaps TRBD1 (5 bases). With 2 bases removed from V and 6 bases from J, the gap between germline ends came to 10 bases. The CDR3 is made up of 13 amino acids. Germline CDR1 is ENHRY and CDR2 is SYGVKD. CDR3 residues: CAISEVQGNGYTF. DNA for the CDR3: TGTGCCATCAGTGAGGTCCAGGGCAATGGCTACACCTTC.

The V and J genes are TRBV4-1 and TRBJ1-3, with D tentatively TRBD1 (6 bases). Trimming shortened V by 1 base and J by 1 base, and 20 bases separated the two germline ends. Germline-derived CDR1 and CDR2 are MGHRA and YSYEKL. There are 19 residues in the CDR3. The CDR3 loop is CASSQVMTGLVSSGNTIYF. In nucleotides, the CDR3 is TGCGCCAGCAGCCAAGTTATGACAGGCCTCGTATCTTCTGGAAACACCATATATTTT.

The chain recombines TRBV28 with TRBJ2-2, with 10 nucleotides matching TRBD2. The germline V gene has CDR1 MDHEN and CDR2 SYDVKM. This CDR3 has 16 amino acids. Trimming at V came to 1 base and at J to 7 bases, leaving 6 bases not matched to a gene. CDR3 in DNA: TGTGCCAGCAGTTTATTAGGAGCGGGAGGGGTCGGGGAGCTGTTTTTT. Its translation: CASSLLGAGGVGELFF.

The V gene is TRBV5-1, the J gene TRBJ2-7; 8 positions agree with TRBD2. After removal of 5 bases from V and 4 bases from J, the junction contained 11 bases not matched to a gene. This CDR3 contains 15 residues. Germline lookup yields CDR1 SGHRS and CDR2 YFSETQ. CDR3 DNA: TGCGCCAGCAGTCCCGTAGCGGGGTGGGTTTACGAGCAGTACTTC. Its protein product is CASSPVAGWVYEQYF.

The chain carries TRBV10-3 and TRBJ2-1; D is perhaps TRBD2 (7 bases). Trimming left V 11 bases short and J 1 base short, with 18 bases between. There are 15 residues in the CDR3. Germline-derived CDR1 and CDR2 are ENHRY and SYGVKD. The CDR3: CASLRGEGSYNEQFF. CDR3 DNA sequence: TGTGCCTCACTAAGGGGGGAGGGTTCCTACAATGAGCAGTTCTTC.

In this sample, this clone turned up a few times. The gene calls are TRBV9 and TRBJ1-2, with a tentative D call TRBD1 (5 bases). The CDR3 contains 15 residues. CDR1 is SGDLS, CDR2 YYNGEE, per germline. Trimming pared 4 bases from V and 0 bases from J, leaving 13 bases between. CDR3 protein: CASSPRDGTNYGYTF. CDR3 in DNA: TGTGCCAGCAGCCCTCGGGACGGAACTAACTATGGCTACACCTTC.

The CDR3 sequence: CASLLSAGRGYTF. CDR3 nucleotides: TGTGCCAGCCTCCTTAGCGCCGGGCGAGGCTACACCTTC. J is TRBJ1-2 and V is TRBV5-6; D is unresolved. The V gene's germline CDR1 is SGHDT and CDR2 YYEEEE. The CDR3 is 13 amino acids. Trimming shortened V by 7 bases and J by 8 bases, and 18 bases separated the two germline ends.

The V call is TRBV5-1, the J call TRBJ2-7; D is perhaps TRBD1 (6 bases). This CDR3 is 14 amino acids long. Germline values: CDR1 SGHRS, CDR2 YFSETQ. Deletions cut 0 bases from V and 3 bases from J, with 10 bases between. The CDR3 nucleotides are TGCGCCAGCAGCTTGGCAGGGGAGAACTACGAGCAGTACTTC. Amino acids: CASSLAGENYEQYF.

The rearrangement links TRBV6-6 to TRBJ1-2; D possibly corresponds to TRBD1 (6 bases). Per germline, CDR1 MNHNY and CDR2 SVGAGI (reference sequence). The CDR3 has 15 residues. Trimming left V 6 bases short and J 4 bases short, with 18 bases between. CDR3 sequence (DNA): TGTGCCAGCAGACCTACTGGGGGCCCAGGCTATGGCTACACCTTC. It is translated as CASRPTGGPGYGYTF.

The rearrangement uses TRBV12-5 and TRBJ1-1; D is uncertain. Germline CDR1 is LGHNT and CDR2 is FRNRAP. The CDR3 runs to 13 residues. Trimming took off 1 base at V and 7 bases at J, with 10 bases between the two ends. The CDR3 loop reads CASGLDSAVEAFF. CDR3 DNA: TGTGCTAGTGGTTTGGATTCGGCAGTTGAAGCTTTCTTT.